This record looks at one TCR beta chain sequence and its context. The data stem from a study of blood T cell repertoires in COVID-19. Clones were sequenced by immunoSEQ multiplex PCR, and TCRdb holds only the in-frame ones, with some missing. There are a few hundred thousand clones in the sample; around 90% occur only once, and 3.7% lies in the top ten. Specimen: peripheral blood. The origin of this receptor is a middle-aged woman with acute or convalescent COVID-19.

CDR3 sequence: CASSVAGQGADGYTF. CDR3 in DNA: TGTGCCAGCAGCGTAGCAGGGCAGGGGGCCGATGGCTACACCTTC. This chain connects TRBV9 to TRBJ1-2, with 8 bases lining up with TRBD1. Germline V gene lookup returns CDR1 SGDLS and CDR2 YYNGEE. Trimming removed 0 bases from V and 6 bases from J; junction bases left unmatched: 7. The CDR3 is 15 residues long. Combining the CDR3 with reference TRBV9 and TRBJ1-2 gives the whole variable domain DSGVTQTPKHLITATGQRVTLRCSPRSGDLSVYWYQQSLDQGLQFLIQYYNGEERAKGNILERFSAQQFPDLHSELNLSSLELGDSALYFCASSVAGQGADGYTFGSGTRLTVV.